Sequencing of this T cell receptor (beta chain) was carried out in a study of graft-versus-host responses after intestinal transplantation. Whole-study context: Each recipient received a multivisceral, liver-intestinal, or isolated intestinal graft. For two to four years after anti-thymocyte globulin induction, all recipients took tacrolimus and steroids.

Profiling relied on immunoSEQ multiplex PCR, and the TCRdb table lists in-frame clones only, not all of them. In the table there are about 6,400 clones, approximately 22% of which are singletons. Labeling with CFSE marked some 200,000 responder cells, which were plated with some 200,000 irradiated, violet-dye-labeled stimulator cells. Sorted cells were CFSE-low CD3+CD4+ or CD3+CD8+ proliferating responders. A note on this clone: The same CDR3 arises from other DNA sequences in this sample as well.

Sequenced here: alloreactive CD4+ T cells from a mixed lymphocyte reaction culture, sampled before transplantation. Stated subset: CFSE-low proliferating T cells sorted from roughly six-day pre-transplant mixed lymphocyte reaction (GvH or HvG direction). The receptor comes from a human patient who was an organ donor for intestinal transplantation.

The CDR3 loop reads CASSLGGGGLAETQYF. The CDR3 nucleotides read TGTGCCAGCAGCTTAGGAGGGGGGGGCCTTGCGGAGACCCAGTACTTC. The chain links TRBV7-9 to TRBJ2-5; tentative D call: TRBD2 (7 bases). V was clipped by 1 base and J by 5 bases, with 17 bases between them. Germline lookup yields CDR1 SEHNR and CDR2 FQNEAQ (reference sequence). This CDR3 has 16 residues. Using reference TRBV7-9 and TRBJ2-5 for the parts outside the CDR3, the full variable domain is DTGVSQNPRHKITKRGQNVTFRCDPISEHNRLYWYRQTLGQGPEFLTYFQNEAQLEKSRLLSDRFSAERPKGSFSTLEIQRTEQGDSAMYLCASSLGGGGLAETQYFGPGTRLLVL.